Following are 10 T cell receptor beta chains from one sample sequenced in a study of shared clonotypes between healthy human individuals. The repertoire was sequenced with immunoSEQ multiplex PCR; TCRdb's copy has only in-frame clones and lacks some. The profile shows 400,000 to 600,000 clones, roughly 95% of them singletons. Sequencing used naive CD4+ T cells sorted from blood. The subset here: CD45RA+ positively selected. The receptors stem from a woman in her 30s in good health.

This chain links TRBV4-1 with TRBJ1-1, with D maybe TRBD1 (6 bases). Per the germline V gene, CDR1 is MGHRA and CDR2 is YSYEKL. V lost 3 bases and J 0 bases, leaving 23 bases between the germline ends. This CDR3 is 19 amino acids long. The CDR3: CASSHTLQGLRGLNTEAFF. Written as DNA, the CDR3 is TGCGCCAGCAGCCATACCCTACAGGGACTGAGGGGTCTGAACACTGAAGCTTTCTTT.

The V call is TRBV7-9, the J call TRBJ2-1; weak D call: TRBD2 (6 bases). Germline CDR1 and CDR2: SEHNR and FQNEAQ (reference sequence). V gave up 1 base and J gave up 8 bases, with 27 bases separating them. This CDR3 comprises 19 residues. The CDR3 nucleotides are TGTGCCAGCAGCTTAGGCTTGGTGACGCGTCGGAGGGCTGCGGATGAGCAGTTCTTC. Protein sequence: CASSLGLVTRRRAADEQFF.

The chain couples TRBV2 to TRBJ2-5, with D tentatively TRBD1 or TRBD2 (5 bases each). The CDR3 length is 15 residues. Germline CDR1 reads SNHLY; CDR2 reads FYNNEI. The germline V and J ends were trimmed by 5 bases and 4 bases, with 17 bases remaining between them. The CDR3 region is CASSWTRGASETQYF. The CDR3 coding sequence is TGTGCCAGCAGTTGGACCCGGGGCGCCTCAGAGACCCAGTACTTC. Looking up the rest from reference TRBV2 and TRBJ2-5 gives the full variable domain: EPEVTQTPSHQVTQMGQEVILRCVPISNHLYFYWYRQILGQKVEFLVSFYNNEISEKSEIFDDQFSVERPDGSNFTLKIRSTKLEDSAMYFCASSWTRGASETQYFGPGTRLLVL.

The chain uses TRBV4-1 and TRBJ2-1, with 12 bases that match TRBD2. Trimming took 3 bases from V and 3 from J; bases not matched to a gene: 9. CDR1 is MGHRA, CDR2 YSYEKL, per germline. This CDR3 contains 18 residues. The CDR3 nucleotides are TGCGCCAGCAGCCAGCCGACTAGCGGGAGCAGGTACTACAATGAGCAGTTCTTC. Amino acids: CASSQPTSGSRYYNEQFF.

V usage is TRBV21-1 and J usage is TRBJ2-7; the table's TRBD2 call for D was not verified on the DNA. TRBV21-1 is annotated as a pseudogene. The CDR3 has 13 residues. CDR3 DNA: TGTGCCACACGGGACTTTCCTGGGGACGAGCAGTACTTC. Translation: CATRDFPGDEQYF.

This rearrangement joins TRBV6-1 to TRBJ2-7; D tentatively reads TRBD1 or TRBD2 (5 bases each). The CDR3 has 14 residues. The germline gives CDR1 MNHNS, CDR2 SASEGT. V lost 2 bases and J 1 base, leaving 9 bases between the germline ends. The CDR3 sequence: CASSEMGVSYEQYF. The CDR3, as DNA: TGTGCCAGCAGTGAAATGGGGGTATCCTACGAGCAGTACTTC.

The chain combines TRBV30 with TRBJ1-4; TRBD1 is a possible D gene (6 bases). The germline V and J ends were trimmed by 4 bases and 7 bases, with 10 bases remaining between them. The germline V gene has CDR1 GTSNPN and CDR2 SVGIG (reference sequence). There are 12 residues in the CDR3. CDR3 bases: TGTGCCTGGACCCCGGGGGCTGAAAAACTGTTTTTT. It translates to CAWTPGAEKLFF.

The chain links TRBV5-4 to TRBJ2-1; TRBD1 agrees at 8 bases. The CDR3 has 19 amino acids. Germline CDR1 reads SGHNT; CDR2 reads YYREEE (reference sequence). V trimming: 3 bases; J trimming: 3 bases; junction bases outside the gene matches: 17. The CDR3 sequence is CASSSKGASGDRGYNEQFF. DNA of the CDR3: TGTGCCAGCAGCTCTAAAGGGGCATCCGGCGACAGGGGCTACAATGAGCAGTTCTTC.

The V call is TRBV28, the J call TRBJ2-1; TRBD2 matches 10 bases. V dropped 2 bases and J dropped 6; count of bases not matched to a gene: 4. The CDR3 has 15 residues. CDR1 is MDHEN and CDR2 is SYDVKM in the germline V gene. The CDR3 nucleotides read TGTGCCAGCAGTTTACCTAGCGGGAGTAGCAATGAGCAGTTCTTC. It yields the protein CASSLPSGSSNEQFF.

This chain links TRBV28 with TRBJ1-5, with 8 positions matching TRBD1. Per germline, CDR1 MDHEN and CDR2 SYDVKM. The V gene end was trimmed by 6 bases and the J gene end by 2 bases; junction bases not matched to a gene: 6. The CDR3 loop spans 15 amino acids. The CDR3 loop reads CASSRTGTGNQPQHF. The CDR3 DNA sequence: TGTGCCAGCAGCCGGACAGGGACGGGCAATCAGCCCCAGCATTTT. The whole variable domain, filled in from reference TRBV28 and TRBJ1-5, reads DVKVTQSSRYLVKRTGEKVFLECVQDMDHENMFWYRQDPGLGLRLIYFSYDVKMKEKGDIPEGYSVSREKKERFSLILESASTNQTSMYLCASSRTGTGNQPQHFGDGTRLSIL.